The 5 T cell receptor beta chains presented below share a single source sample, sequenced in a study of blood T cell repertoires in COVID-19. Libraries were prepared by immunoSEQ multiplex PCR; TCRdb keeps only in-frame clonotypes and omits some of them. The data show 200,000 to 250,000 clones, with approximately 80% seen just once and about 9.4% held by the top ten. The sample consisted of peripheral blood. The source is a woman at least 80 years old with acute or convalescent COVID-19.

The chain employs TRBV4-2 and TRBJ2-7, with D perhaps matching TRBD1 (7 bases). CDR1 and CDR2 from the germline V gene are LGHNA and YNFKEQ. The CDR3 runs to 16 residues. Trimming left V 4 bases short and J 4 bases short, with 20 bases between. Here the CDR3 DNA reads TGTGCCAGCAGCCGGGGGATAGACAGGGAGGTTTACGAGCAGTACTTC. Residues: CASSRGIDREVYEQYF.

On this clone itself: An end of the junction differs from the germline gene, which may be a read error. This sequence joins TRBV7-2 and TRBJ2-7, with 7 bases fitting TRBD1. Germline V gives CDR1 SGHTA, CDR2 FQGNSA. The CDR3 extends over 15 amino acids. For the CDR3, the DNA is TGTGCCAGCAGTTTAGGGGGCAGGGGAGTCGACGAGCAGTACTTC. It encodes CASSLGGRGVDEQYF. Complete variable domain (other parts from reference TRBV7-2 and TRBJ2-7): GAGVSQSPSNKVTEKGKDVELRCDPISGHTALYWYRQSLGQGLEFLIYFQGNSAPDKSGLPSDRFSAERTGGSVSTLTIQRTQQEDSAVYLCASSLGGRGVDEQYFGPGTRLTVT.

The gene calls are TRBV28 and TRBJ1-6; D might be TRBD1 (6 bases). CDR1 and CDR2 (germline): MDHEN, SYDVKM. The CDR3 extends over 15 amino acids. V gave up 7 bases and J gave up 7 bases, with 17 bases separating them. CDR3 amino acids: CASTSPQGPNSPLHF. For the CDR3, the DNA is TGTGCCAGCACCTCCCCACAGGGACCGAATTCACCCCTCCACTTT.

CDR3 protein: CASSPVGRAFYEQYF. The DNA of the CDR3 is TGTGCCAGCAGCCCGGTCGGGAGGGCCTTTTACGAGCAGTACTTC. The chain links TRBV28 to TRBJ2-7; 8 bases fit TRBD2. Germline lookup yields CDR1 MDHEN and CDR2 SYDVKM. The CDR3 is 15 residues long. Germline trimming cut 6 bases from V and 4 bases from J; bases unmatched to any gene: 11.

The chain couples TRBV5-4 to TRBJ2-5; the match to TRBD2 covers 11 bases. The CDR3 totals 16 residues. Per the germline V gene, CDR1 is SGHNT and CDR2 is YYREEE (reference sequence). Trimming removed 4 bases from V and 4 bases from J; junction bases left unmatched: 9. The CDR3 nucleotides read TGTGCCAGCAGCCCTCCTAGCGGGGGGCGGCGAGAGACCCAGTACTTC. It translates to CASSPPSGGRRETQYF. Variable domain in full (rest from reference TRBV5-4 and TRBJ2-5): ETGVTQSPTHLIKTRGQQVTLRCSSQSGHNTVSWYQQALGQGPQFIFQYYREEENGRGNFPPRFSGLQFPNYSSELNVNALELDDSALYLCASSPPSGGRRETQYFGPGTRLLVL.